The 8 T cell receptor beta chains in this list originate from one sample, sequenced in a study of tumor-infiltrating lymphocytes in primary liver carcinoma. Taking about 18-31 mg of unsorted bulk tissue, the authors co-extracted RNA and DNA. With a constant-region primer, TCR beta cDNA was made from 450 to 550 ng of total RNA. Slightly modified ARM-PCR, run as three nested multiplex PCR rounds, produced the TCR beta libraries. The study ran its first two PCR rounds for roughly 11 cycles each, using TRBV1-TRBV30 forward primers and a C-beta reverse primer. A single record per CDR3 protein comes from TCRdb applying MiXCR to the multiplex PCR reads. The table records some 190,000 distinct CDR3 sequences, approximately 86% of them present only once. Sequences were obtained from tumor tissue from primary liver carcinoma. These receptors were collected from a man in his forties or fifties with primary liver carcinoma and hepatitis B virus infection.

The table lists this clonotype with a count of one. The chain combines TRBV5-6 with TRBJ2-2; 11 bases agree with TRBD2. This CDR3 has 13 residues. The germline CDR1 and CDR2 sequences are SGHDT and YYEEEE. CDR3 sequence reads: CACRLAGPGELFF. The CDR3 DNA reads TGTGCTTGTCGACTAGCGGGACCCGGGGAGCTGTTTTTT. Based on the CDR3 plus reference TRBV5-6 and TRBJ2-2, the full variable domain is DAGVTQSPTHLIKTRGQQVTLRCSPKSGHDTVSWYQQALGQGPQFIFQYYEEEERQRGNFPDRFSGHQFPNYSSELNVNALLLGDSALYLCACRLAGPGELFFGEGSRLTVL.

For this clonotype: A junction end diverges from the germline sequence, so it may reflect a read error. The DNA of the CDR3 is TGTGCCATCAGTTTATTGCAGGGGAGTTCTGGCTATACCTTC. Its protein product is CAISLLQGSSGYTF. The J gene is TRBJ1-2, the V gene TRBV12-3 or TRBV12-4; maybe TRBD1 (6 bases). The CDR3 consists of 14 residues.

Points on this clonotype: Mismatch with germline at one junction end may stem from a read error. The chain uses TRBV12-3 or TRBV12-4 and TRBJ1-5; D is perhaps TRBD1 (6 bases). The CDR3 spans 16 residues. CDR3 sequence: CASSLSRDTYHQAQHF. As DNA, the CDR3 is TGTGCCAGCAGTCTAAGCCGGGACACTTATCATCAGGCCCAGCATTTT.

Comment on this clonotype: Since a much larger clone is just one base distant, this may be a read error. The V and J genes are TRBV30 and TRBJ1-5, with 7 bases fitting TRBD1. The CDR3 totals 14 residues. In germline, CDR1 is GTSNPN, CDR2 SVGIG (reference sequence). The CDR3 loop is CAWRSGGLDQPLHF. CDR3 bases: TGTGCCTGGCGCTCAGGGGGTCTGGATCAGCCCCTGCATTTT.

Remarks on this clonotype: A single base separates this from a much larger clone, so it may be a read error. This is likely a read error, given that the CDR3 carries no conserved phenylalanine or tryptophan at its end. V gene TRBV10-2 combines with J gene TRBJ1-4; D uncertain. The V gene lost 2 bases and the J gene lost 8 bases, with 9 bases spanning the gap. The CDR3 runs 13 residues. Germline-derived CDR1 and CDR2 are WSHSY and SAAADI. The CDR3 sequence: CASSEAPKEKLFL. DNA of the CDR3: TGCGCCAGCAGTGAGGCCCCCAAAGAAAAACTGTTTCTT.

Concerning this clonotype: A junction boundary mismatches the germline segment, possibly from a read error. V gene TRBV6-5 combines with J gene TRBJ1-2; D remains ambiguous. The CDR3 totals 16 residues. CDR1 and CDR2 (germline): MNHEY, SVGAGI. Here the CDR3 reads CASSSEVGVVNYGYNF. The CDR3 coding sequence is TGTGCCAGCAGTTCCGAGGTCGGGGTCGTCAACTATGGCTACAACTTC.

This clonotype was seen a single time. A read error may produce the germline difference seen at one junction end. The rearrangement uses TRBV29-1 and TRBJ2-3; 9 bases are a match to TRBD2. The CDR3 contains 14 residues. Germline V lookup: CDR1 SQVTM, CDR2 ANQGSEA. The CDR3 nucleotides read TGCAGCGCTGACGGTAGCGGGAGTGCAGATGCGCAGTATTTT. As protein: CSADGSGSADAQYF.

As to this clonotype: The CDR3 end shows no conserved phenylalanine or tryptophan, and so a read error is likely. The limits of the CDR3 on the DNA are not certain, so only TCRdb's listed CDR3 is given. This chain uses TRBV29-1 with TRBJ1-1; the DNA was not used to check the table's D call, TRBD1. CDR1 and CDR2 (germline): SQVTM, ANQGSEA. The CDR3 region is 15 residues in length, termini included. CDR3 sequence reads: CNVAGGWGMNTEAFY.